These 23 T cell receptor beta chains were all obtained from the same sample, sequenced in a study of CXCR3-negative and CXCR3-positive naive CD8 T cells. Whole-study findings and limits: Naive CXCR3-positive cells had TRB CDR3s more hydrophobic than those of CXCR3-negative naive cells.

Via 5' RACE with UMI labels, TRB cDNA libraries were prepared. TCRdb reanalyzed the 5' RACE reads and collapses them to one entry per CDR3 protein, without DNA. The repertoire table contains approximately 100,000 distinct CDR3 sequences. The antigens these receptors bind are not known. The sequencing input was naive CXCR3+ CD8+ T cells from blood. Noted subset: CD45RO-CCR7+CD27+CD95- naive CD8+ T cells expressing CXCR3 (TNR3+). These receptors all stem from a human donor in good health. Some clones in this sample may be carry-over from other donors' samples.

The chain recombines TRBV28 with TRBJ1-2; TCRdb returns TRBD1, unconfirmable since there is no DNA. This CDR3 is built from 13 residues. Germline loops: CDR1 MDHEN, CDR2 SYDVKM. CDR3 amino acids: CASRQTGGLGYTF.

The chain joins TRBV7-9 to TRBJ2-6. This CDR3 has 16 amino acids. Germline assignment: CDR1 SEHNR and CDR2 FQNEAQ (reference sequence). The CDR3 protein is CASSYSRVSGANVLTF. The whole variable domain, remainder taken from reference TRBV7-9 and TRBJ2-6, is DTGVSQNPRHKITKRGQNVTFRCDPISEHNRLYWYRQTLGQGPEFLTYFQNEAQLEKSRLLSDRFSAERPKGSFSTLEIQRTEQGDSAMYLCASSYSRVSGANVLTFGAGSRLTVL.

The chain carries TRBV28 and TRBJ1-2. Germline V gene data show CDR1 as MDHEN and CDR2 as SYDVKM. The CDR3 contains 13 residues. The CDR3 sequence: CASSFRTTYGYTF.

The rearrangement uses TRBV27 and TRBJ2-7. This CDR3 comprises 14 residues. The germline V gene has CDR1 MNHEY and CDR2 SMNVEV (reference sequence). CDR3 residues: CASSSGRLGYEQYF.

CDR3 loop: CASSSLSGRTDTQYF. The chain has TRBV27 and TRBJ2-3; lacking DNA, the TRBD2 call made by TCRdb goes unchecked. The CDR3 contains 15 residues. CDR1 and CDR2 (germline): MNHEY, SMNVEV (reference sequence).

The chain links TRBV29-1 to TRBJ2-5; the D call of TRBD2 rests on TCRdb alone, since no DNA is present to check it. The CDR3 has 14 residues. Per germline, CDR1 SQVTM and CDR2 ANQGSEA. The CDR3 sequence is CSVEDLAGQETRYF.

The V gene is TRBV3-1, the J gene TRBJ2-1; checking the TCRdb D call of TRBD2 is not possible without DNA. The CDR3 covers 15 residues. Per the germline V gene, CDR1 is LGHDT and CDR2 is YNNKEL (reference sequence). The CDR3 is CASSSIAGPYNEQFF.

The V gene is TRBV12-3 or TRBV12-4, the J gene TRBJ1-1; TCRdb indicates TRBD1, and absent DNA this call remains unverified. This CDR3 is built from 15 residues. The CDR3 sequence: CASSFSDGLGGEAFF.

The V gene is TRBV28, the J gene TRBJ2-2; checking the TCRdb D call of TRBD1 is not possible without DNA. Germline values: CDR1 MDHEN, CDR2 SYDVKM. CDR3 size: 14 residues. The CDR3 loop reads CASSLQGWTGELVF. Combining the CDR3 with reference TRBV28 and TRBJ2-2 gives the whole variable domain DVKVTQSSRYLVKRTGEKVFLECVQDMDHENMFWYRQDPGLGLRLIYFSYDVKMKEKGDIPEGYSVSREKKERFSLILESASTNQTSMYLCASSLQGWTGELVFGEGSRLTVL.

V is TRBV7-9 and J is TRBJ2-5. Germline V gene lookup returns CDR1 SEHNR and CDR2 FQNEAQ (reference sequence). The CDR3 has 12 residues. CDR3 sequence reads: CASSGHQETQYF.

The chain joins TRBV9 to TRBJ1-3; TCRdb picks TRBD1, but there is no DNA to check that call. Per the germline V gene, CDR1 is SGDLS and CDR2 is YYNGEE. The CDR3 has 20 residues. The chain's CDR3 is CASSFGETGGVLTSGNTIYF. Full variable domain (outside the CDR3, taken from reference TRBV9 and TRBJ1-3): DSGVTQTPKHLITATGQRVTLRCSPRSGDLSVYWYQQSLDQGLQFLIQYYNGEERAKGNILERFSAQQFPDLHSELNLSSLELGDSALYFCASSFGETGGVLTSGNTIYFGEGSWLTVV.

This rearrangement joins TRBV2 to TRBJ1-1. This CDR3 has 13 residues. Germline V CDR1 and CDR2: SNHLY, FYNNEI. The CDR3 protein is CASNGIEDTEAFF.

This sequence joins TRBV4-1 and TRBJ1-1. Germline V gene sequence: CDR1 MGHRA, CDR2 YSYEKL. This CDR3 comprises 12 residues. The CDR3 reads CASSQDGTEAFF.

The chain combines TRBV21-1 with TRBJ2-1; TCRdb's D call of TRBD1 is untestable without DNA. TRBV21-1 is given as a pseudogene. The CDR3 contains 13 residues. CDR3 sequence: CASSSVGDRGMFF.

The V call is TRBV29-1, the J call TRBJ2-3; TCRdb's D gene call, TRBD1, goes unchecked for lack of DNA. CDR1 is SQVTM and CDR2 is ANQGSEA in the germline V gene. The CDR3 length is 14 residues. CDR3: CSGRDRGRADTQYF.

J is TRBJ1-1 and V is TRBV19; checking the TCRdb D call of TRBD1 is not possible without DNA. Germline assignment: CDR1 LNHDA and CDR2 SQIVND (reference sequence). This CDR3 region has 12 residues. Here the CDR3 reads CASSAGGDEAFF.

The chain links TRBV12-3 or TRBV12-4 to TRBJ1-2; TCRdb lists TRBD1, though no DNA is available to test this call. The CDR3 is 14 residues long. The CDR3 loop reads CASSFSPEVDGYTF.

This sequence joins TRBV2 and TRBJ2-1; the TRBD2 assignment by TCRdb is unverifiable without DNA. Germline V gene data show CDR1 as SNHLY and CDR2 as FYNNEI. This CDR3 has 14 amino acids. CDR3 sequence reads: CASSGTRAYNEQFF. Looking up the rest from reference TRBV2 and TRBJ2-1 gives the full variable domain: EPEVTQTPSHQVTQMGQEVILRCVPISNHLYFYWYRQILGQKVEFLVSFYNNEISEKSEIFDDQFSVERPDGSNFTLKIRSTKLEDSAMYFCASSGTRAYNEQFFGPGTRLTVL.

CDR3 region: CSVDPKEDTQYF. This sequence joins TRBV29-1 and TRBJ2-3. Germline-derived CDR1 and CDR2 are SQVTM and ANQGSEA. This CDR3 contains 12 residues.

Here the CDR3 reads CASSQGRTDTQYF. This chain joins TRBV4-3 and TRBJ2-3. The CDR3 consists of 13 residues. Germline CDR1 and CDR2: LGHNA and YSLEER.

The chain joins TRBV7-6 to TRBJ2-2; TCRdb's assignment of TRBD2 cannot be checked, as there is no DNA. Germline assignment: CDR1 SGHVS and CDR2 FNYEAQ. The CDR3 spans 16 residues. The CDR3 loop reads CASSLVVRGPAGELFF.

V and J are TRBV7-9 and TRBJ1-2; TCRdb reports TRBD1, a call that lacks DNA to check it against. Germline V lookup: CDR1 SEHNR, CDR2 FQNEAQ (reference sequence). The CDR3 spans 15 residues. CDR3 in amino acids: CASSLSSPGSYGYTF.

V is TRBV10-3 and J is TRBJ2-5; TCRdb returns TRBD1, unconfirmable since there is no DNA. The germline gives CDR1 ENHRY, CDR2 SYGVKD. This CDR3 comprises 16 residues. The CDR3 loop is CAISESGLGGGETQYF.